This T cell receptor (beta chain) was sequenced during a study of CD8+CD57+ T cells in acquired aplastic anemia listed by TCRdb under 2018. As for the study more broadly: On average, sorted CD4+ and CD8+ cells yielded 3.2 ug of extracted DNA, with a range of roughly 0.18 to 30 ug. CD8+CD57+ expansion was defined as a frequency above the mean frequency observed in healthy subjects.

Genomic DNA was used as template for profiling of TCR beta VDJ combinations and CDR3 sequences. TCR repertoire sequencing was run on an Illumina HiSeq 2000. The authors processed their data as follows. TRBV/TRBJ rearrangement plots, CDR3 size and DJ length profiles, and Simpson's diversity index were used to assess repertoires. The immunodominant clone was defined as the most abundant DNA sequence in deep sequencing data. CDR3 amino acid sequences were checked for sharing between subjects and were compared against published repertoires and the VDJdb database. TCRdb trimmed public reads at Q25 via fastp, called clones via MiXCR and kept in-frame beta chains. CDR3 protein sequences are deduplicated, and each keeps its most common genes and DNA. The authors' filters were not applied to this entry. A total of roughly 160,000 distinct CDR3 sequences appear in this sample, about two thirds of them only once. The ten most abundant clones make up approximately 42% of the sample.

The germline V end is reduced by 10 bases and the J end by 2 bases; junction bases left unmatched: 9. Inclusive of the bounding cysteine and phenylalanine, the CDR3 is 14 residues long. CDR3 DNA only is kept here, 42 bases in frame from base 1. As encoded in the germline V gene (reference sequence), CDR1 is LNHDA while CDR2 is SQIVND. Flow cytometry had shown CD8+CD57+ cell expansion in the patients selected for sequencing. Every patient had a diagnosis of severe acquired aplastic anemia based on International Study of Aplastic Anemia and Agranulocytosis and Camitta criteria. At the time blood was sampled, none of the patients had received any therapy. In this study, sorted CD4+ and CD8+ T cells from the blood of healthy subjects and of severe aplastic anemia patients had their TCR repertoires deep-sequenced. Patients were enrolled under clinicaltrials.gov protocols 00001620, 01623167, 00001397, 00071045, 00081523 and 00961064 in the USA. Ficoll-Paque density gradient centrifugation was used to isolate peripheral blood mononuclear cells. Before DNA extraction, CD4+ and CD8+ T cells were sorted with FACS or magnetic beads.

This clonotype was observed a few times. Its antigen is unknown. The record has no base qualities; no much larger clone is one base away. Study-wide findings and limitations: Over 25 CD8+ CDR3 sequences were found in both patients and controls but appeared to be highly expressed in patients and within the immunodominant clones of the patients. Between patients and healthy controls, no significant difference in CD8+ Simpson's diversity was found (P=0.060).

Sequencing was done on a sample of sorted CD4+, CD8+, or CD8+CD57+ T cells (not recorded which) from PBMCs. The chain employs TRBV19 and TRBJ2-7; TRBD1 aligns with 9 central bases. The clonotype was recovered from a human donor with aplastic anemia. The DNA sequence is given as TGTGCCACTACGCCGGGACAGGGCACCTACGAGCAGTACTTC. Its product reads: CATTPGQGTYEQYF.